Given below is one T cell receptor (beta chain) in context. One junction end does not reproduce the germline sequence, and a read error may be involved. The CDR3 is 15 residues long. Germline V gene data show CDR1 as KGHSH and CDR2 as LQKENI. This specimen belongs to a study of shared clonotypes between healthy human individuals. The assay was immunoSEQ multiplex PCR, and TCRdb's table has in-frame clones only and misses some. The sample includes roughly 2.2 million clones, 85% to 95% of them seen just once. This TCR derives from a young man in good health. Some clones in this sample may be carry-over from other donors' samples. Sequencing was performed on naive CD4+ T cells from PBMCs. The subset was: CD45RA+ positively selected. V gene TRBV18 combines with J gene TRBJ2-2, with 10 bases lining up with TRBD2. CDR3 region: CASTPAGGLDGELFF. The CDR3 nucleotides read TGTGCCAGCACACCAGCGGGAGGGCTGGACGGGGAGCTGTTTTTT. Together with reference TRBV18 and TRBJ2-2, the CDR3 gives the full variable domain: NAGVMQNPRHLVRRRGQEARLRCSPMKGHSHVYWYRQLPEEGLKFMVYLQKENIIDESGMPKERFSAEFPKEGPSILRIQQVVRGDSAAYFCASTPAGGLDGELFFGEGSRLTVL.